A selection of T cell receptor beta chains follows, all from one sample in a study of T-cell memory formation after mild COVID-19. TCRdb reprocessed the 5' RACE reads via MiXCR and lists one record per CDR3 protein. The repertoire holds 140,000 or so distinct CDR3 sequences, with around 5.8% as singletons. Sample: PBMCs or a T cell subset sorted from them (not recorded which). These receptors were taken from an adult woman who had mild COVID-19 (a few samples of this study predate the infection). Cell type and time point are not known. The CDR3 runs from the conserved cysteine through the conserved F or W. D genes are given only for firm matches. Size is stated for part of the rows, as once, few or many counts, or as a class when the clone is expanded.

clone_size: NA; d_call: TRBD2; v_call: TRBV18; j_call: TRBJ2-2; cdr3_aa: CASSLQTGTSGSETGELFF; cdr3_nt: TGTGCCAGCTCACTACAGACCGGGACTAGCGGGAGCGAAACCGGGGAGCTGTTTTTT
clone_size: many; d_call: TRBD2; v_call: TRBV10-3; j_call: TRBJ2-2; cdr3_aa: CAIRGTSTGELFF; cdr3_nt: TGTGCCATCAGAGGGACTAGCACCGGGGAGCTGTTTTTT
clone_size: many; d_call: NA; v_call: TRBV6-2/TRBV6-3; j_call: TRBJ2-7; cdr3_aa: CASSYSGGVRGPFPYEQYF; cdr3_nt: TGTGCCAGCAGTTACTCTGGGGGAGTCCGCGGTCCTTTCCCCTACGAGCAGTACTTC
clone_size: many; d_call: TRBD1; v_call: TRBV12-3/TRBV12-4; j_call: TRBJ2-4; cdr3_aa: CASSTQGRGGKNIQYF; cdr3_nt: TGTGCCAGCAGTACACAGGGGCGAGGGGGCAAAAACATTCAGTACTTC
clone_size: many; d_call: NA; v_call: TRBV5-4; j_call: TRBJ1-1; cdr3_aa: CASSLNTEAFF; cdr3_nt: TGTGCCAGCAGCTTGAACACTGAAGCTTTCTTT
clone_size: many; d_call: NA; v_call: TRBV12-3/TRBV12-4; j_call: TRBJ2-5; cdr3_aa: CASSLTEQETQYF; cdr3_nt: TGTGCCAGCAGTCTGACAGAACAAGAGACCCAGTACTTC
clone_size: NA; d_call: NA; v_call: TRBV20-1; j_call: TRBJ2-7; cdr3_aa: CSARDPRHLYEQYF; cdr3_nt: TGCAGTGCTAGAGATCCGAGACACCTCTACGAGCAGTACTTC
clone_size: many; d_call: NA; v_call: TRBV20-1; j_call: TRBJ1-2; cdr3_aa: CSASSRARSANYGYTF; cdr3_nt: TGCAGTGCCAGTAGCAGGGCTAGGTCGGCTAACTATGGCTACACCTTC
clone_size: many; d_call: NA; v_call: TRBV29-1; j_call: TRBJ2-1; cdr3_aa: CSVGAAGYEQFF; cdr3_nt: TGCAGCGTTGGTGCAGCCGGGTATGAGCAGTTCTTC
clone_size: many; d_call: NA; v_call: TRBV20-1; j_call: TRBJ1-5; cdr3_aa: CSARADRDQPQHF; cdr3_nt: TGCAGTGCTAGAGCGGACCGAGATCAGCCCCAGCATTTT
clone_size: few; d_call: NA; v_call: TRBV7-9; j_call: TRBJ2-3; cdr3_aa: CASSLRVNSLTRADTQYF; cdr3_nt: TGTGCCAGCAGCTTAAGAGTGAACAGTTTGACTAGGGCAGATACGCAGTATTTT
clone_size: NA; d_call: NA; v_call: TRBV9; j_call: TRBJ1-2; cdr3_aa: CASSVEGVLGGYTF; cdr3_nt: TGTGCCAGCAGCGTAGAGGGGGTCCTAGGCGGCTACACCTTC
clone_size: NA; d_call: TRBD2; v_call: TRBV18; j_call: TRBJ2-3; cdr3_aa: CASSSSTGGPRDTQYF; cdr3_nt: TGTGCCAGCTCAAGTTCAACGGGAGGGCCAAGAGATACGCAGTATTTT
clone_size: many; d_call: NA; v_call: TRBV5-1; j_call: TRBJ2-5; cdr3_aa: CASRSAPGGRETQYF; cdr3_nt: TGCGCCAGCCGATCCGCACCGGGGGGCAGAGAGACCCAGTACTTC
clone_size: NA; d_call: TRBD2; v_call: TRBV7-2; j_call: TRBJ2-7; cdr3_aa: CASSIGTRANEQYF; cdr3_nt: TGTGCCAGCAGCATCGGGACTAGAGCAAACGAGCAGTACTTC
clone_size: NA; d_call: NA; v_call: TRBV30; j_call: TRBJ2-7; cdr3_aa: CAWSRNIYEQYF; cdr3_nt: TGTGCCTGGAGTCGAAACATCTACGAGCAGTACTTC
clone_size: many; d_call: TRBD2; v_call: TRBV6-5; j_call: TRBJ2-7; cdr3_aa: CASSYRTSGRASYEQYF; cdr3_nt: TGTGCCAGCAGTTACAGGACTAGCGGGAGAGCTTCCTACGAGCAGTACTTC
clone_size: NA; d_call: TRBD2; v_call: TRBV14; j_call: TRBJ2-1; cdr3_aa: CASSQVGFSGRYNEQFF; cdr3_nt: TGTGCCAGCAGCCAAGTGGGGTTTAGCGGGAGATACAATGAGCAGTTCTTC
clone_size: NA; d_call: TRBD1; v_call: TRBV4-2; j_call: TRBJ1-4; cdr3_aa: CASSQPGQGNEKLFF; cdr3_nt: TGTGCCAGCAGCCAACCGGGACAGGGGAATGAAAAACTGTTTTTT
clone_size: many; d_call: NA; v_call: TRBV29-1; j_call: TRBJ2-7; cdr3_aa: CSAAGTPPGIYEQYF; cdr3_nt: TGCAGCGCAGCCGGGACCCCCCCAGGGATCTACGAGCAGTACTTC
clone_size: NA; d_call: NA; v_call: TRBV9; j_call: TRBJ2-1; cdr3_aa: CASSVAGADSYNEQFF; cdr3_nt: TGTGCCAGCAGCGTAGCGGGGGCAGACTCCTACAATGAGCAGTTCTTC
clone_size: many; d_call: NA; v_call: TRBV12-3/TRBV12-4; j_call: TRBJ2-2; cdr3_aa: CASSFGGELFF; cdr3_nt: TGTGCCAGCAGTTTTGGCGGGGAGCTGTTTTTT